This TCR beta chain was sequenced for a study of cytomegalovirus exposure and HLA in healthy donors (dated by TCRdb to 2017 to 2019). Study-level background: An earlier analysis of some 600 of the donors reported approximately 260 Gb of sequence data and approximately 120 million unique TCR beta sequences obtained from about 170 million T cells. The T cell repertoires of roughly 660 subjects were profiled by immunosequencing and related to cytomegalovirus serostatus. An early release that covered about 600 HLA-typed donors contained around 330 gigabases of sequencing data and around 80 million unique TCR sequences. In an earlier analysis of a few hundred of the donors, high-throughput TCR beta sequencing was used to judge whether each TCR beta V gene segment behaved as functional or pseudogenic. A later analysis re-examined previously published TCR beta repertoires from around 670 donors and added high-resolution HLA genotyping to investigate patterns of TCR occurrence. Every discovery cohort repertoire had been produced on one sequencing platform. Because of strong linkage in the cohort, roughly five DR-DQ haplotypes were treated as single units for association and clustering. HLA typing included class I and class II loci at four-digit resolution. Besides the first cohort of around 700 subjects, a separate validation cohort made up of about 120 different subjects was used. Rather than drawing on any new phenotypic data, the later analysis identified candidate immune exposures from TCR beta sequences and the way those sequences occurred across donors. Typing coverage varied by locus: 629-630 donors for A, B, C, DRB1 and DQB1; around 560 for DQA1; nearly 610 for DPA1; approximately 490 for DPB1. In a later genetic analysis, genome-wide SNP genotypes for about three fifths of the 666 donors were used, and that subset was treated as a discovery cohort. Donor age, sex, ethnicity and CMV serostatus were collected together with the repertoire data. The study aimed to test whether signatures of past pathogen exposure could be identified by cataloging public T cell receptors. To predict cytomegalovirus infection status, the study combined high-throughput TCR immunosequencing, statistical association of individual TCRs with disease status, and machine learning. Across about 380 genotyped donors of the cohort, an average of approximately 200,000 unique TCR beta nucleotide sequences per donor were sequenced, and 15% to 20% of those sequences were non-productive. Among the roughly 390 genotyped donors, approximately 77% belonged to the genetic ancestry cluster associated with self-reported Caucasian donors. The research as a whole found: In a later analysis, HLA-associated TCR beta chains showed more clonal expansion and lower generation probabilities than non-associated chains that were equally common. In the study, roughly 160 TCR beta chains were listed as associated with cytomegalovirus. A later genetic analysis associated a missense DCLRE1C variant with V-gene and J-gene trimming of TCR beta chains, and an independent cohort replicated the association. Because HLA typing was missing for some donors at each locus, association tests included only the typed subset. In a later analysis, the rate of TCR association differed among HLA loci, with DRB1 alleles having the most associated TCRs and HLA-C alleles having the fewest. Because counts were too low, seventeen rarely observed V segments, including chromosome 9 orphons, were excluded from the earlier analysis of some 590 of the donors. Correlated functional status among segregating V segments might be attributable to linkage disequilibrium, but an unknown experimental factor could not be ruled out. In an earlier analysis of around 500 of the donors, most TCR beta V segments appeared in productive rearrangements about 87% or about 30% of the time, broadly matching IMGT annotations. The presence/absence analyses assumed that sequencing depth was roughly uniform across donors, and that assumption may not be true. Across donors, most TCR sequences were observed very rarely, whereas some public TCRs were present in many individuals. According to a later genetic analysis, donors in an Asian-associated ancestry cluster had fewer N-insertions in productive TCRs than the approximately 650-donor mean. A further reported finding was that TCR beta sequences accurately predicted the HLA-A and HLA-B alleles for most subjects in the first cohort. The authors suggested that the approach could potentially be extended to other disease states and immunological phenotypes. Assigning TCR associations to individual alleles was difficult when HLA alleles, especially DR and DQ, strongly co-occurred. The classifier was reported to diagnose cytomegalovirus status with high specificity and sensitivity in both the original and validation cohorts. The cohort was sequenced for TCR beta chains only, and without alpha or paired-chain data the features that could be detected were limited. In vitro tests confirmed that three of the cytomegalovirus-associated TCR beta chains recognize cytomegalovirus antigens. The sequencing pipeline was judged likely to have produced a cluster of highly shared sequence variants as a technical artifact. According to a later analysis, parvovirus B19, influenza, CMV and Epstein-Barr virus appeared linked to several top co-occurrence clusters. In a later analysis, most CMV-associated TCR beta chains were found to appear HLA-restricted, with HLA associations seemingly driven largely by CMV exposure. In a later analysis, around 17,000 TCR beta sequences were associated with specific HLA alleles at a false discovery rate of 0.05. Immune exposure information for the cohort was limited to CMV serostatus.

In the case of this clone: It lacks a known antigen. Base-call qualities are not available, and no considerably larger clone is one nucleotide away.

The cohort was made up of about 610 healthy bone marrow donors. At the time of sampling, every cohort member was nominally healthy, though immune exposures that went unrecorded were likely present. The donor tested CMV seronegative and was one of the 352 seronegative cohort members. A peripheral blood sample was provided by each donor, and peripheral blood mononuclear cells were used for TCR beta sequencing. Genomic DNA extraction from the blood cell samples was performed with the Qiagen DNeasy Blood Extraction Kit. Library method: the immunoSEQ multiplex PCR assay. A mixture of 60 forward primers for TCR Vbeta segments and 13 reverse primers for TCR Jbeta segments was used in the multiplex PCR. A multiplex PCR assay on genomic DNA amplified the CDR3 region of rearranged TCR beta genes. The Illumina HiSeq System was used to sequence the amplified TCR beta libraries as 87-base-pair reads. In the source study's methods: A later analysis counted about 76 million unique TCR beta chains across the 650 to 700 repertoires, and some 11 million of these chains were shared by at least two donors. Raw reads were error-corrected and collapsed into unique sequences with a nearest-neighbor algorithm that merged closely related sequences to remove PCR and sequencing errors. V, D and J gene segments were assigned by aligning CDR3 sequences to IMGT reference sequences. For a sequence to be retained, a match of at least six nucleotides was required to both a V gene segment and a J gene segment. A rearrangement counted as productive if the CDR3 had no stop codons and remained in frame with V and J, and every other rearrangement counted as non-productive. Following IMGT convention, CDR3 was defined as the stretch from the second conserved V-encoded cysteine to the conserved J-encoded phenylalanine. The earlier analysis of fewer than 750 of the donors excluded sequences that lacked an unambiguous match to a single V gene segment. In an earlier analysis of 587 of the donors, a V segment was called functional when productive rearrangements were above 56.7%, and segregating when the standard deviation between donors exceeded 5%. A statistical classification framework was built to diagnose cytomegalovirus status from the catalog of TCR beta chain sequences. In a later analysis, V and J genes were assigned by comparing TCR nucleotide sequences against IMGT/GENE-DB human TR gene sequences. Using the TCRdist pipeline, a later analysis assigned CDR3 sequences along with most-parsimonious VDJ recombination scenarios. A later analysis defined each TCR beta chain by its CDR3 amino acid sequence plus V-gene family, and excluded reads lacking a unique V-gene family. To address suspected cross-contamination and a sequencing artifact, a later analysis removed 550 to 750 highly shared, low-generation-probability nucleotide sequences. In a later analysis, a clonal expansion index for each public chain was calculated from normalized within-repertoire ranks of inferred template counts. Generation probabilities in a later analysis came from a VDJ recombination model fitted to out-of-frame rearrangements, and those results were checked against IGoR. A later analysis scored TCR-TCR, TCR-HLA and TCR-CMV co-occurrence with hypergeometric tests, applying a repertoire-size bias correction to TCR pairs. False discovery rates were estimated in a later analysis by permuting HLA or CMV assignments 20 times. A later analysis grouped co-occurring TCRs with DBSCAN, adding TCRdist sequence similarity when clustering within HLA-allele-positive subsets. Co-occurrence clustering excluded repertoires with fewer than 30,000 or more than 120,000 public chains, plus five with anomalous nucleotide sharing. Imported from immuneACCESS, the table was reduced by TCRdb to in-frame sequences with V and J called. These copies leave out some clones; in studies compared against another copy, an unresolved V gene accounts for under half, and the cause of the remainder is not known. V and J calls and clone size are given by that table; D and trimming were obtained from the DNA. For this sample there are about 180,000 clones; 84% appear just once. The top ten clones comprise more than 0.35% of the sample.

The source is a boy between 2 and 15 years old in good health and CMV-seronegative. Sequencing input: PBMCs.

DNA sequence: TGTGCCAGTAGTATTACAGGACAGGGTAACCAAGAGACCCAGTACTTC. It encodes CASSITGQGNQETQYF. The chain is assembled from TRBV19 and TRBJ2-5, and 8 junctional nucleotides match TRBD1. V and J are trimmed by 3 bases and 0 bases, and the gene matches miss 6 bases of the junction. Reading from cysteine to phenylalanine, the CDR3 counts 16 amino acids. The CDR3 DNA has 48 bases and is translated from base 1. The germline V gene (reference sequence) supplies CDR1 LNHDA and CDR2 SQIVND.